This T cell receptor beta chain is drawn from a study of CD8 T cells in Susac syndrome. After extraction with the RNeasy kit, about 0.45 to 1 ug of the RNA was reverse transcribed using random hexamers. Amplification of TCR beta CDR3 spanned 54 Vbeta and 13 Jbeta via immunoSEQ multiplex PCR. TCRdb itself ran the immunoSEQ multiplex PCR reads through MiXCR, one entry per CDR3 protein. Altogether about 150,000 distinct CDR3 sequences are present, roughly 94% being singletons, with the ten largest covering less than 0.095%. The CDR3 has 17 residues. Germline V gene data show CDR1 as MNHEY and CDR2 as SMNVEV (reference sequence). Trimming cost V 6 bases and J 2 bases; bases outside gene matches: 10. Negative isolation yielded CD4+ and CD8+ T cells, and FACS enriched TEMRA cells.

What was sequenced was CD4+ T cells from PBMCs. J is TRBJ2-5 and V is TRBV27, with TRBD2 matching 12 bases. This TCR was sampled from a human donor in good health. The CDR3 spells CASSTYSGLAGQETQYF. CDR3 sequence (DNA): TGTGCCAGCAGCACCTACAGCGGACTAGCGGGACAAGAGACCCAGTACTTC.